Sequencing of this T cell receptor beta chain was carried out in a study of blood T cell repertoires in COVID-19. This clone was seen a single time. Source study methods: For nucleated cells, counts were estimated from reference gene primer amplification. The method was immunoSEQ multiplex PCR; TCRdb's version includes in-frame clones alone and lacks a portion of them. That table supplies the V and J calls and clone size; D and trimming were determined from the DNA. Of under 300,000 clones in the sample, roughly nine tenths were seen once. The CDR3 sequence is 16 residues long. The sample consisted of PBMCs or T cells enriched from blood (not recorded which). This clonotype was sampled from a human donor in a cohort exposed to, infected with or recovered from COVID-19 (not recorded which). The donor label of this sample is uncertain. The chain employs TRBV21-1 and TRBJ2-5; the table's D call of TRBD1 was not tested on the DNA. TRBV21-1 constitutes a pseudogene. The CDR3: CASSNRDPQGGETQYF. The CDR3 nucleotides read TGTGCCAGCAGCAACCGGGACCCACAGGGGGGGGAGACCCAGTACTTC.